The clone carrying this T cell receptor (beta chain) appeared a few times. Arm-PCR with iRepertoire HTBI primers amplified the CDR3 regions for these TCR beta libraries. Each CDR3 protein is one row after TCRdb ran MiXCR on the multiplex PCR reads. This sample yields roughly 350,000 distinct CDR3 sequences, of which roughly a sixth are seen a single time; roughly 30% belongs to the top ten. This entry belongs to a study of regulatory T cells in long-lasting Graves disease. The germline V gene encodes CDR1 SGHTA and CDR2 FQGTGA. This CDR3 contains 15 residues. Trimming left V 6 bases short and J 2 bases short, with 16 bases between. Time point in this sample: newly diagnosed GD, antithyroid drugs for less than 3 months. PBMC-extracted RNA yielded the TCR library. Separately, the same data were catalogued under a study of T cells in Graves' hyperthyroidism and ophthalmopathy.

The chain links TRBV7-3 to TRBJ2-5; D may match TRBD1 or TRBD2 (5 bases each). The TCR comes from a man between 40 and 49 years old with Graves disease. The material was peripheral blood mononuclear cells (PBMCs), obtained at new diagnosis, from a patient treated with antithyroid drugs. CDR3 sequence: CASSQTGTIQETQYF. The CDR3 region has the DNA TGTGCCAGCAGTCAAACTGGGACCATACAAGAGACCCAGTACTTC.